Given below is one T cell receptor (beta chain) in context. These data originate in a study of cytomegalovirus exposure and HLA in healthy donors. Nominally healthy donors provided the samples, though records likely missed some immune exposures. In germline, CDR1 is MNHEY, CDR2 SMNVEV (reference sequence). The CDR3 is made up of 15 amino acids. Trimming removed 6 bases from V and 6 bases from J; junction bases left unmatched: 7. The PCR employed 60 Vbeta primers together with 13 Jbeta primers. This table comes from immunoSEQ multiplex PCR, and its TCRdb copy is limited to in-frame clones, with some not included. Of about 160,000 clones listed, around 85% are singletons.

This TCR came from a man aged 35 to 55 in good health and CMV-seronegative. The chain links TRBV27 to TRBJ2-1; 11 bases agree with TRBD1. Sample: PBMCs. CDR3 sequence: CASRSGGTGGNEQFF. CDR3 coding DNA: TGTGCCAGCAGATCAGGAGGGACAGGGGGCAATGAGCAGTTCTTC.